These 14 T cell receptor beta chains share one sample of origin, sequenced in a study of blood T cell repertoires in COVID-19. The protocol was immunoSEQ multiplex PCR, while the TCRdb copy is restricted to in-frame clones and leaves out a portion. This table holds about 120,000 clones, around 83% found once. Sequencing was carried out using PBMCs or T cells enriched from blood (not recorded which). Receptors originate from a woman in her twenties or thirties who had recovered from COVID-19.

The genes are TRBV7-9 and TRBJ1-2; TRBD1 matches 8 bases. Germline V gives CDR1 SEHNR, CDR2 FQNEAQ (reference sequence). The CDR3 runs to 19 residues. V was clipped by 6 bases and J by 3 bases; unmatched bases: 21. Written as DNA, the CDR3 is TGTGCCAGCAGTGCGGCCCGAGGACAGGGTCCCCTACTAGACTATGGCTACACCTTC. Translating gives CASSAARGQGPLLDYGYTF.

The chain joins TRBV30 to TRBJ2-6; TRBD1 might be the D (6 bases). V lost 0 bases to trimming and J lost 2 bases, with 20 bases between them. Germline-derived CDR1 and CDR2 are GTSNPN and SVGIG (reference sequence). The CDR3 runs 19 residues. The CDR3 DNA reads TGTGCCTGGAGTGTACTAGTCGGGACATGGAAAACTGGGGCCAACGTCCTGACTTTC. Its translation: CAWSVLVGTWKTGANVLTF. The variable domain in full, completed from reference TRBV30 and TRBJ2-6, reads SQTIHQWPATLVQPVGSPLSLECTVEGTSNPNLYWYRQAAGRGLQLLFYSVGIGQISSEVPQNLSASRPQDRQFILSSKKLLLSDSGFYLCAWSVLVGTWKTGANVLTFGAGSRLTVL.

This rearrangement joins TRBV24-1 to TRBJ2-1, with a tentative D call TRBD2 (5 bases). The germline V gene has CDR1 KGHDR and CDR2 SFDVKD. The CDR3 has 15 residues. The V end lost 1 base, the J end lost 10 bases, and 16 bases lay between the germline ends. The CDR3 sequence is CATSDFRTQTEEQFF. In DNA form, the CDR3 reads TGTGCCACCAGTGATTTTAGGACTCAAACTGAAGAGCAGTTCTTC.

CDR3 sequence: CASSLGGAGDTEAFF. The CDR3 DNA is TGTGCCAGCAGCTTAGGTGGGGCCGGAGACACTGAAGCTTTCTTT. This sequence joins TRBV11-3 and TRBJ1-1, with D possibly TRBD1 on 5 matching bases. V lost 1 base and J lost 3, with 12 bases in between. CDR1 SGHNT and CDR2 YENEEA come from the germline V gene. The length of the CDR3 is 15 residues.

The rearrangement uses TRBV11-2 and TRBJ2-7; 9 positions agree with TRBD2. The CDR3 spans 15 residues. Trimming took 1 base from V and 2 from J; bases not matched to a gene: 3. The V gene's germline CDR1 is SGHAT and CDR2 FQNNGV. In DNA form, the CDR3 reads TGTGCCAGCAGCTTAGGTAGCGGGAGTGCCTACGAGCAGTACTTC. Protein product: CASSLGSGSAYEQYF.

The CDR3 coding sequence is TGTGCCAGTAGTACTCGAGCCCAAGAGACCCAGTACTTC. Translating it yields CASSTRAQETQYF. This rearrangement joins TRBV19 to TRBJ2-5; D uncertain. V dropped 4 bases and J dropped 1 base, with 7 bases sitting between them. This CDR3 region has 13 residues. The germline gives CDR1 LNHDA, CDR2 SQIVND (reference sequence).

This chain links TRBV28 with TRBJ2-1; 10 bases are a match to TRBD1. Trimming removed 8 bases from V and 4 bases from J; junction bases left unmatched: 11. CDR1 and CDR2 from the germline V gene are MDHEN and SYDVKM. The CDR3 runs 16 residues. The CDR3 nucleotides read TGTGCCAGCCCCCCAGGACAGGGGGTTATTTACAATGAGCAGTTCTTC. It encodes CASPPGQGVIYNEQFF.

The J gene is TRBJ1-1, the V gene TRBV6-5; D unclear. Germline-derived CDR1 and CDR2 are MNHEY and SVGAGI. Deletions cut 7 bases from V and 0 bases from J, with 9 bases between. The CDR3 length is 13 residues. The CDR3 DNA follows: TGTGCCAGCACGAGTTCGGTGAACACTGAAGCTTTCTTT. This translates into CASTSSVNTEAFF.

This rearrangement joins TRBV7-8 to TRBJ1-4; 9 bases agree with TRBD1. The CDR3 runs to 16 residues. Germline CDR1 and CDR2: SGHVS and FQNEAQ. J gave up 1 base and V 5 bases, and 5 bases lay outside the gene matches. This CDR3 is CASSPRDRVTNEKLFF. The CDR3 coding sequence is TGTGCCAGCAGCCCCCGGGACAGGGTAACTAATGAAAAACTGTTTTTT.

The sample holds a few counts of this clone. The J gene is TRBJ1-2, the V gene TRBV28, with D maybe TRBD1 (6 bases). Germline-derived CDR1 and CDR2 are MDHEN and SYDVKM. The CDR3 runs 15 residues. With 3 bases removed from V and 4 bases from J, the gap between germline ends came to 15 bases. CDR3 DNA: TGTGCCAGCAGTTTGAGAGGTCAGGGGCTCTATGGCTACACCTTC. Protein sequence: CASSLRGQGLYGYTF.

The chain carries TRBV24-1 and TRBJ2-7; TRBD1 matches 8 bases. CDR3 size: 15 residues. V shed 2 bases and J 2 bases; nucleotides not matched to a gene: 4. Germline V lookup: CDR1 KGHDR, CDR2 SFDVKD. CDR3 sequence: CATSDSGQGTYEQYF. CDR3 DNA sequence: TGTGCCACCAGTGATTCCGGACAGGGTACCTACGAGCAGTACTTC.

This clone turned up a few times. V usage is TRBV5-1 and J usage is TRBJ2-7; a weak D match, TRBD1 (5 bases). The CDR3 runs 16 residues. V was clipped by 0 bases and J by 6 bases, with 19 bases between them. Germline assignment: CDR1 SGHRS and CDR2 YFSETQ. CDR3 amino acids: CASSLAPWQGASEQYF. The CDR3 DNA follows: TGCGCCAGCAGCTTGGCCCCATGGCAGGGTGCCAGCGAGCAGTACTTC.

The chain couples TRBV28 to TRBJ1-5; possible D gene TRBD1, 6 bases. Between the trimmed V and J ends, which lost 5 bases and 0 bases, there was a span of 17 bases. Per the germline V gene, CDR1 is MDHEN and CDR2 is SYDVKM. CDR3 length: 17 residues. CDR3 DNA sequence: TGTGCCAGCAGTGGGACACTCGGTTATAATAGCAATCAGCCCCAGCATTTT. It codes for CASSGTLGYNSNQPQHF.

The chain has TRBV5-4 and TRBJ2-6, with a possible D match to TRBD1 (5 bases). V lost 1 base and J lost 1, with 12 bases in between. Germline V CDR1 and CDR2: SGHNT, YYREEE (reference sequence). The CDR3 is 17 amino acids. CDR3 nucleotide sequence: TGTGCCAGCAGCTTGAGGGCAGGGTGGTCTGGGGCCAACGTCCTGACTTTC. Encoded protein: CASSLRAGWSGANVLTF. The full variable domain, in which reference TRBV5-4 and TRBJ2-6 provide the parts outside the CDR3, is ETGVTQSPTHLIKTRGQQVTLRCSSQSGHNTVSWYQQALGQGPQFIFQYYREEENGRGNFPPRFSGLQFPNYSSELNVNALELDDSALYLCASSLRAGWSGANVLTFGAGSRLTVL.